These T cell receptor beta chains were read from a single sample in a study of T-cell memory formation after mild COVID-19. TCRdb redid the calling of the 5' RACE reads with MiXCR, one entry per CDR3 protein. The sample consists of 450,000 or so distinct CDR3 sequences, approximately 23% of them appearing once. Sequencing was done on a sample of PBMCs or a T cell subset sorted from them (not recorded which). The receptors come from an adult woman who had mild COVID-19 (a few samples of this study predate the infection). Cell type and time point are not known. Each CDR3 is given with its conserved first and last residue. The D gene is left open where the match is weak. The size field is filled for only some rows; it gives once, few, many or a size class.

DNA	CDR3	V	D	size	J
TGTGCCAGAAGCTTTGGAGTTTCTAACTATGGCTACACCTTC	CARSFGVSNYGYTF	TRBV5-3	.	few	TRBJ1-2
TGTGCCAGCAGCAAACCTACAGGGGAGATTGAGGAGACCCAGTACTTC	CASSKPTGEIEETQYF	TRBV21-1	.	.	TRBJ2-5
TGTGCCACCAGTGCGCGGGGACAGGGGGGGCCCTATGGCTACACCTTC	CATSARGQGGPYGYTF	TRBV24-1	TRBD1	.	TRBJ1-2
TGTGCCAGCAGCAGCAGGGGTTCCGGGGAGCTGTTTTTT	CASSSRGSGELFF	TRBV7-3	.	few	TRBJ2-2
TGTGCCAGCAGCTTTTCAGACAGAATCTCCTACGAGCAGTACTTC	CASSFSDRISYEQYF	TRBV7-2	.	few	TRBJ2-7
TGTGCCAGCAGCTTACGGGACTCCTACTCCTACGAGCAGTACTTC	CASSLRDSYSYEQYF	TRBV7-3	.	few	TRBJ2-7
TGCAGCGTTTACCTGCCGCCAACTAATGAAAAACTGTTTTTT	CSVYLPPTNEKLFF	TRBV29-1	.	.	TRBJ1-4
TGTGCCAGCTCACCGGGGTACAGCACAGATACGCAGTATTTT	CASSPGYSTDTQYF	TRBV18	.	few	TRBJ2-3
TGCGCCAGCAGCCAAGGCCGGGATCTTAACTATGGCTACACCTTC	CASSQGRDLNYGYTF	TRBV4-1	.	.	TRBJ1-2
TGTGCCAGCAGCGACTGGGCAGGTAACACTGAAGCTTTCTTT	CASSDWAGNTEAFF	TRBV11-1	.	.	TRBJ1-1
TGTGCCAGCAGTGATATAGGGGGGGAGCTGTTTTTT	CASSDIGGELFF	TRBV2	.	few	TRBJ2-2
TGTGCCAGCAGCGGTAGCGGGAGCCACAATGAGCAGTTCTTC	CASSGSGSHNEQFF	TRBV7-9	TRBD2	.	TRBJ2-1
TGTGCCAGCAGGGAACAGGGGATTGCCAAAAACATTCAGTACTTC	CASREQGIAKNIQYF	TRBV28	TRBD1	few	TRBJ2-4
TGTGCCAGCAGTGAATCCTACCTGAAAAACATTCAGTACTTC	CASSESYLKNIQYF	TRBV2	.	once	TRBJ2-4
TGTGCCAGTAGTATTACAGGGGGCGCCGGGAATGAGCAGTTCTTC	CASSITGGAGNEQFF	TRBV19	TRBD1	few	TRBJ2-1
TGCGCCAGCAGCTTGGTAGGCAGCCCTTCTGGGGCCAACGTCCTGACTTTC	CASSLVGSPSGANVLTF	TRBV5-1	.	.	TRBJ2-6
TGTGCCAGCAGCTCCCCCATGGGGGAGCAGTTCTTC	CASSSPMGEQFF	TRBV11-2	.	.	TRBJ2-1
TGCAGTGCTAGAGGGCCCAGAACGCAGTATTTT	CSARGPRTQYF	TRBV20-1	.	few	TRBJ2-3
TGTGCCAGCAGCTTAGGCCAGGCTTCCTACGAGCAGTACTTC	CASSLGQASYEQYF	TRBV13	.	many	TRBJ2-7
TGTGCCAGCAGTTTTGCTAACGAGCAGTACTTC	CASSFANEQYF	TRBV27	.	few	TRBJ2-7
TGTGCCAGCAGATCAGGACCGTTACTCCACTTT	CASRSGPLLHF	TRBV12-3/TRBV12-4	.	.	TRBJ1-6
TGTGCCAGCAGCCAAGTGAGGGACGAGCAGTACTTC	CASSQVRDEQYF	TRBV3-1	.	few	TRBJ2-7
TGTGCCATCGAAGGGGATGAGCAGTTCTTC	CAIEGDEQFF	TRBV7-9	.	few	TRBJ2-1
TGTGCCAGCAGCTTAGCCGCAGACCACTATGGCTACACCTTC	CASSLAADHYGYTF	TRBV7-8	.	few	TRBJ1-2
TGTGCCACCAGTCGAGCAGGGAAAGGTGATCAGCCCCAGCATTTT	CATSRAGKGDQPQHF	TRBV15	.	.	TRBJ1-5
TGCGCCAGCCGAACCGGGACAGGGCAAGAGACCCAGTACTTC	CASRTGTGQETQYF	TRBV5-1	TRBD1	few	TRBJ2-5
TGTGCCAGCAGTTTAGCGGCGGGACCCAATCAGCCCCAGCATTTT	CASSLAAGPNQPQHF	TRBV12-3/TRBV12-4	.	few	TRBJ1-5
TGTGCCAGCAGTGACTCGAACGGTCACTATGGCTACACCTTC	CASSDSNGHYGYTF	TRBV6-4	.	.	TRBJ1-2
TGTGCCAGCAGTTACTCCGTCAGTTGGGGACAGCCGAACACTGAAGCTTTCTTT	CASSYSVSWGQPNTEAFF	TRBV6-5	TRBD1	few	TRBJ1-1
TGTGCCAGCTCACCCCGGCCAGGAAGGTCAGAGGGCTACACCTTC	CASSPRPGRSEGYTF	TRBV18	.	.	TRBJ1-2
TGTGCCACCAGTGGCCTCGGCGAGACCCAGTACTTC	CATSGLGETQYF	TRBV24-1	.	few	TRBJ2-5
TGTGCCAGCAGTCTCCGGGCTCATTGGGATCAGCCCCAGCATTTT	CASSLRAHWDQPQHF	TRBV6-5	.	few	TRBJ1-5
TGCAGTGCTAGAGTTCGGCTAGCGGGAGTTTTGGAGACCCAGTACTTC	CSARVRLAGVLETQYF	TRBV20-1	TRBD2	.	TRBJ2-5
TGCAGTGCTAGAGGGGGCTATTTCGGAGACCGCACAGATACGCAGTATTTT	CSARGGYFGDRTDTQYF	TRBV20-1	.	.	TRBJ2-3
TGTGCCAGCAGTGGGACTAGCGGGAGTAGTTACAATGAGCAGTTCTTC	CASSGTSGSSYNEQFF	TRBV2	TRBD2	.	TRBJ2-1
TGTGCCAGTAGTTCCCCCGGACAGCACTATGGCTACACCTTC	CASSSPGQHYGYTF	TRBV19	.	.	TRBJ1-2
TGTGCCAGCAGATTGACTAGCGGAGCAGGGGAGCAGTACTTC	CASRLTSGAGEQYF	TRBV7-3	TRBD2	few	TRBJ2-7
TGTGCCAGCAGTGACGAAATTAACTCCTCTGGAAACACCATATATTTT	CASSDEINSSGNTIYF	TRBV6-4	.	.	TRBJ1-3
TGCAGCCCCGGGCAGGTGGGCAATGAGCAGTTCTTC	CSPGQVGNEQFF	TRBV20-1	.	.	TRBJ2-1
TGTGCCAGCAGCTTAGTGGGGCCGGGCAATGAGCAGTTCTTC	CASSLVGPGNEQFF	TRBV7-2	.	many	TRBJ2-1
TGTGCCAGCTCACAGGACAGGGAAAATTCACCCCTCCACTTT	CASSQDRENSPLHF	TRBV18	TRBD1	few	TRBJ1-6
TGTGCCAGCAGCGGACCGGGACTAGCCTACGAGCAGTACTTC	CASSGPGLAYEQYF	TRBV7-8	TRBD2	few	TRBJ2-7
TGTGCCAGCAGTTTTATAAGACAAGAGATTTCCTACGAGCAGTACTTC	CASSFIRQEISYEQYF	TRBV12-3/TRBV12-4	.	few	TRBJ2-7
TGTGCCAGCAGCTTGGGAGGAAGTTGGGGCTACACCTTC	CASSLGGSWGYTF	TRBV5-4	.	once	TRBJ1-2
TGCAGCGTGACTCCGATGGGGGGTGGCACAGATACGCAGTATTTT	CSVTPMGGGTDTQYF	TRBV29-1	.	few	TRBJ2-3
TGTGCCAGCAGCTTAGATACGTTTCGCGGGCAGCGAGCTTTCTTT	CASSLDTFRGQRAFF	TRBV11-2	.	few	TRBJ1-1
TGCAGTGCAACCGGACAGGAGTACTCTCGCCACGAGCAGTACTTC	CSATGQEYSRHEQYF	TRBV20-1	TRBD1	.	TRBJ2-7
TGTGCCAGTTCGACAGGGGAATATAATTCACCCCTCCACTTT	CASSTGEYNSPLHF	TRBV12-3/TRBV12-4	TRBD1	.	TRBJ1-6
TGTGCCAGCAGTCTCCTCCACCGGGACAGGAGCTATAGCAATCAGCCCCAGCATTTT	CASSLLHRDRSYSNQPQHF	TRBV12-3/TRBV12-4	TRBD1	.	TRBJ1-5
TGCGCCAGCAGCTTGGAGACGGGGCCCTTGGCTGAAGCTTTCTTT	CASSLETGPLAEAFF	TRBV5-1	.	.	TRBJ1-1